These T cell receptor beta chains were read from a single sample in a study of blood T cells in healthy people across ages. TCRdb reanalysed the 5' RACE reads using MiXCR and keeps one entry per CDR3 protein. The sample lists hundreds of thousands of distinct CDR3 sequences, roughly 21% seen once, with roughly 3.6% in the top ten. Sequencing was done on a sample of blood. The receptors were sampled from a man in his 70s in good health. Each CDR3 is given with its conserved first and last residue. Fields, in order: D gene, J gene, V gene, clone size, CDR3 protein, CDR3 DNA. D genes are given only for firm matches. The listing skips clone size in some rows; elsewhere it reads once, few, many or a size class.

d_call: -; j_call: TRBJ2-2; v_call: TRBV15; clone_size: few; cdr3_aa: CATSRDRTGVVGELFF; cdr3_nt: TGTGCCACCAGCAGAGATAGAACGGGAGTGGTAGGGGAGCTGTTTTTT
d_call: -; j_call: TRBJ1-1; v_call: TRBV12-3/TRBV12-4; clone_size: many; cdr3_aa: CASSSYGSRGEAFF; cdr3_nt: TGTGCCAGCAGTTCTTACGGTTCGAGGGGTGAAGCTTTCTTT
d_call: -; j_call: TRBJ1-2; v_call: TRBV28; clone_size: -; cdr3_aa: CASSSPPGGNYGYTF; cdr3_nt: TGTGCCAGCAGTTCCCCGCCGGGAGGTAACTATGGCTACACCTTC
d_call: TRBD2; j_call: TRBJ2-1; v_call: TRBV27; clone_size: few; cdr3_aa: CASSLFGLAGLYYNEQFF; cdr3_nt: TGTGCCAGCAGTTTATTCGGACTAGCGGGATTATATTACAATGAGCAGTTCTTC
d_call: -; j_call: TRBJ1-4; v_call: TRBV19; clone_size: -; cdr3_aa: CASSMDMSEKLFF; cdr3_nt: TGTGCCAGTAGTATGGACATGAGTGAAAAACTGTTTTTT
d_call: -; j_call: TRBJ2-7; v_call: TRBV7-9; clone_size: few; cdr3_aa: CASSLEPPREQYF; cdr3_nt: TGTGCCAGCAGCTTAGAGCCTCCAAGGGAGCAGTACTTC
d_call: -; j_call: TRBJ2-7; v_call: TRBV28; clone_size: -; cdr3_aa: CTSRERGTSYEQYF; cdr3_nt: TGTACCAGCAGAGAAAGGGGCACATCCTACGAGCAGTACTTC
d_call: -; j_call: TRBJ1-2; v_call: TRBV9; clone_size: few; cdr3_aa: CASSAGRADGYTF; cdr3_nt: TGTGCCAGCAGCGCAGGACGGGCGGACGGCTACACCTTC
d_call: TRBD1; j_call: TRBJ2-5; v_call: TRBV12-3/TRBV12-4; clone_size: many; cdr3_aa: CASSLVGGMETQYF; cdr3_nt: TGTGCCAGCAGTTTAGTAGGGGGCATGGAGACCCAGTACTTC
d_call: TRBD2; j_call: TRBJ2-1; v_call: TRBV6-1; clone_size: -; cdr3_aa: CASSEGLAGESNEQFF; cdr3_nt: TGTGCCAGCAGTGAAGGTTTAGCGGGAGAGTCAAATGAGCAGTTCTTC
d_call: TRBD1; j_call: TRBJ1-1; v_call: TRBV5-1; clone_size: few; cdr3_aa: CASRNRGGNTEAFF; cdr3_nt: TGCGCCAGCAGAAACAGGGGCGGGAACACTGAAGCTTTCTTT
d_call: -; j_call: TRBJ2-7; v_call: TRBV11-2; clone_size: few; cdr3_aa: CASSLVREHYEQYF; cdr3_nt: TGTGCCAGCAGCTTAGTTCGGGAGCACTACGAGCAGTACTTC
d_call: -; j_call: TRBJ2-2; v_call: TRBV6-1; clone_size: -; cdr3_aa: CASNRPGTGELFF; cdr3_nt: TGTGCCAGCAATCGGCCCGGGACCGGGGAGCTGTTTTTT
d_call: -; j_call: TRBJ2-1; v_call: TRBV20-1; clone_size: -; cdr3_aa: CSARYGLTFF; cdr3_nt: TGCAGTGCTCGGTATGGGTTGACGTTCTTC
d_call: -; j_call: TRBJ2-1; v_call: TRBV19; clone_size: -; cdr3_aa: CASSTLGTGLYNEQFF; cdr3_nt: TGTGCCAGTAGTACCTTAGGGACTGGACTATACAATGAGCAGTTCTTC
d_call: -; j_call: TRBJ2-1; v_call: TRBV5-1; clone_size: few; cdr3_aa: CASSLDVSQNEQFF; cdr3_nt: TGCGCCAGCAGCTTGGACGTGTCCCAGAATGAGCAGTTCTTC
d_call: TRBD1; j_call: TRBJ2-7; v_call: TRBV5-1; clone_size: many; cdr3_aa: CASSLAGDSLYEQYF; cdr3_nt: TGCGCCAGCAGCTTGGCCGGGGACAGCCTCTACGAGCAGTACTTC
d_call: -; j_call: TRBJ2-7; v_call: TRBV9; clone_size: -; cdr3_aa: CASSVGVASELYEQYF; cdr3_nt: TGTGCCAGCAGCGTAGGGGTAGCGTCTGAGCTCTACGAGCAGTACTTC
d_call: TRBD2; j_call: TRBJ2-3; v_call: TRBV4-1; clone_size: many; cdr3_aa: CASSQILAGGTDTQYF; cdr3_nt: TGCGCCAGCAGCCAAATACTAGCGGGAGGCACAGATACGCAGTATTTT
d_call: -; j_call: TRBJ2-7; v_call: TRBV5-1; clone_size: -; cdr3_aa: CASSLNGDGEQYF; cdr3_nt: TGCGCCAGCAGCTTGAACGGGGACGGCGAGCAGTACTTC
d_call: TRBD2; j_call: TRBJ2-5; v_call: TRBV5-1; clone_size: many; cdr3_aa: CASSSSGSRWEQYF; cdr3_nt: TGCGCCAGCAGCTCTAGCGGGAGTCGGTGGGAGCAGTACTTC
d_call: TRBD1; j_call: TRBJ2-1; v_call: TRBV12-3/TRBV12-4; clone_size: few; cdr3_aa: CASSVRQGEQFF; cdr3_nt: TGTGCCAGCAGTGTAAGACAGGGTGAGCAGTTCTTC
d_call: TRBD1; j_call: TRBJ2-2; v_call: TRBV2; clone_size: -; cdr3_aa: CASKGTGTTGELFF; cdr3_nt: TGTGCCAGCAAGGGGACAGGGACTACCGGGGAGCTGTTTTTT
d_call: -; j_call: TRBJ2-2; v_call: TRBV3-1; clone_size: -; cdr3_aa: CASSQDLSDTGELFF; cdr3_nt: TGTGCCAGCAGCCAAGACTTATCGGACACCGGGGAGCTGTTTTTT